The 11 T cell receptor beta chains reported below all come from one sample, sequenced in a study of blood T cell repertoires in COVID-19. Assay: immunoSEQ multiplex PCR; the TCRdb copy retains only in-frame clones and omits some. The sample includes over 95,000 clones, roughly 80% seen only once; the top ten take 1.5% to 1.9%. Sequenced: peripheral blood. The receptors here all came from a man over 45 with acute or convalescent COVID-19.

This clone was seen more than once but under ten times. This chain connects TRBV19 to TRBJ2-3, with D uncertain. CDR3 length: 15 amino acids. CDR1 is LNHDA and CDR2 is SQIVND in the germline V gene (reference sequence). V was cut by 7 bases and J by 1 base, with 15 bases left in between. Here the CDR3 reads CASKRQIYGTDTQYF. The CDR3 DNA is TGTGCCAGTAAGAGGCAGATCTACGGCACAGATACGCAGTATTTT.

The V gene is TRBV5-1, the J gene TRBJ1-2, with 8 nucleotides matching TRBD1. Germline CDR1 and CDR2: SGHRS and YFSETQ. V lost 0 bases, J lost 6 bases, and 1 base stayed unmatched. The CDR3 is 13 residues long. The CDR3 loop is CASSLEQGDGYTF. CDR3 nucleotide sequence: TGCGCCAGCAGCTTGGAACAGGGGGATGGCTACACCTTC.

This chain joins TRBV19 and TRBJ1-5; D is possibly TRBD1 (5 bases). Looked up from germline, CDR1 is LNHDA and CDR2 is SQIVND (reference sequence). V was cut by 5 bases and J by 2 bases, with 13 bases left in between. This CDR3 region has 15 residues. DNA for the CDR3: TGTGCCAGTAGTGGGCAGGGAGGCGGCAATCAGCCCCAGCATTTT. Translating gives CASSGQGGGNQPQHF.

The V call is TRBV7-8, the J call TRBJ2-7; TRBD1 agrees at 8 bases. Germline assignment: CDR1 SGHVS and CDR2 FQNEAQ. J gave up 6 bases and V 5 bases, and 6 bases lay outside the gene matches. The CDR3 contains 13 residues. For the CDR3, the DNA is TGTGCCAGCAGCGAGGACAGGGCACGCGAGCAGTACTTC. Protein product: CASSEDRAREQYF. Full variable domain (missing parts from reference TRBV7-8 and TRBJ2-7): GAGVSQSPRYKVAKRGQDVALRCDPISGHVSLFWYQQALGQGPEFLTYFQNEAQLDKSGLPSDRFFAERPEGSVSTLKIQRTQQEDSAVYLCASSEDRAREQYFGPGTRLTVT.

The CDR3 loop reads CASSQDPAAGGLDEQFF. The CDR3 DNA reads TGTGCCAGCAGCCAAGATCCTGCCGCGGGGGGGCTCGATGAGCAGTTCTTC. The chain recombines TRBV4-2 with TRBJ2-1, with 9 bases identical to TRBD2. J gave up 8 bases and V 0 bases, and 11 bases lay outside the gene matches. Germline V gene data show CDR1 as LGHNA and CDR2 as YNFKEQ. CDR3 size: 17 residues.

The DNA of the CDR3 is TGTGCCAGCAGCCCAACGGACAGAACCTATGGCTACACCTTC. This sequence encodes CASSPTDRTYGYTF. This sequence joins TRBV9 and TRBJ1-2; D perhaps matches TRBD1 (6 bases). There are 14 residues in the CDR3. Trimming shortened V by 4 bases and J by 4 bases, and 14 bases separated the two germline ends. Per germline, CDR1 SGDLS and CDR2 YYNGEE. Full variable domain (rest looked up from reference TRBV9 and TRBJ1-2): DSGVTQTPKHLITATGQRVTLRCSPRSGDLSVYWYQQSLDQGLQFLIQYYNGEERAKGNILERFSAQQFPDLHSELNLSSLELGDSALYFCASSPTDRTYGYTFGSGTRLTVV.

This chain uses TRBV11-2 with TRBJ1-5; 12 bases fit TRBD1. J was trimmed by 7 bases and V by 1 base; bases with no gene match: 11. This CDR3 comprises 18 residues. Germline assignment: CDR1 SGHAT and CDR2 FQNNGV. In DNA form, the CDR3 reads TGTGCCAGCAGCTTAGGCTCACCGGGACAGGGGGCAGGACAGCCCCAGCATTTT. Its protein product is CASSLGSPGQGAGQPQHF. Full variable domain (missing parts from reference TRBV11-2 and TRBJ1-5): EAGVAQSPRYKIIEKRQSVAFWCNPISGHATLYWYQQILGQGPKLLIQFQNNGVVDDSQLPKDRFSAERLKGVDSTLKIQPAKLEDSAVYLCASSLGSPGQGAGQPQHFGDGTRLSIL.

The chain employs TRBV28 and TRBJ2-6; 7 bases are a match to TRBD1. The V segment lost 3 bases and the J segment 0 bases; nucleotides outside the gene matches: 8. The CDR3 is 18 residues long. CDR1 is MDHEN and CDR2 is SYDVKM in the germline V gene. The DNA for the CDR3 is TGTGCCAGCAGTTTCATGGGACAGCCTCTCTCTGGGGCCAACGTCCTGACTTTC. Protein product: CASSFMGQPLSGANVLTF.

This rearrangement joins TRBV2 to TRBJ2-4; 9 nucleotides align to TRBD2. CDR3 size: 15 residues. V shed 2 bases, J shed 10 bases, and the junction held 9 bases outside the gene matches. CDR1 is SNHLY, CDR2 FYNNEI, per germline. The CDR3 DNA is TGTGCCAGCAGTGAATCGGCGGGGGGGCCGAAGATTCAGTACTTC. It is translated as CASSESAGGPKIQYF. Supplemented by reference TRBV2 and TRBJ2-4, the full variable domain reads EPEVTQTPSHQVTQMGQEVILRCVPISNHLYFYWYRQILGQKVEFLVSFYNNEISEKSEIFDDQFSVERPDGSNFTLKIRSTKLEDSAMYFCASSESAGGPKIQYFGAGTRLSVL.

V usage is TRBV7-3 and J usage is TRBJ1-3, with D possibly being TRBD1 (6 bases). This CDR3 has 14 residues. CDR1 SGHTA and CDR2 FQGTGA come from the germline V gene. V lost 5 bases to trimming and J lost 1 base, with 9 bases between them. The CDR3 coding sequence is TGTGCCAGCAGCCTTCAGGGGTCTGGAAACACCATATATTTT. Amino acid sequence: CASSLQGSGNTIYF.

The chain has TRBV6-1 and TRBJ2-6; 8 bases map to TRBD2. J was trimmed by 1 base and V by 4 bases; bases with no gene match: 9. The length of the CDR3 is 18 residues. Germline V lookup: CDR1 MNHNS, CDR2 SASEGT. The CDR3 is CASSAPPGGGSGANVLTF. The CDR3 region has the DNA TGTGCCAGCAGTGCCCCCCCGGGAGGGGGGTCTGGGGCCAACGTCCTGACTTTC.